One and the same sample provided the 24 T cell receptor beta chains below, sequenced in a study of control samples from healthy donors and cancer patients. TCRdb's table, derived via immunoSEQ multiplex PCR, lists solely in-frame clones and lacks some. The table lists roughly 150,000 clones, nearly 95% of them singletons. The sample was blood. The receptors come from a man aged 50-59 years in good health.

The V and J genes are TRBV7-2 and TRBJ2-1, with no clear D. Germline V gene lookup returns CDR1 SGHTA and CDR2 FQGNSA. The CDR3 contains 13 residues. Trimming pared 1 base from V and 5 bases from J, leaving 6 bases between. In nucleotides, the CDR3 is TGTGCCAGCAGCTTAGGGCCAAACAATGAGCAGTTCTTC. Amino acids: CASSLGPNNEQFF.

This chain uses TRBV4-1 with TRBJ2-1; 8 bases agree with TRBD2. Germline V CDR1 and CDR2: MGHRA, YSYEKL. J lost 10 bases, V lost 0 bases, and 8 bases had no gene match. The CDR3 runs to 15 residues. The CDR3 sequence is CASSQDPLAAREQFF. The DNA of the CDR3 is TGCGCCAGCAGCCAAGACCCACTAGCGGCACGAGAGCAGTTCTTC.

The chain employs TRBV7-3 and TRBJ1-1; no reliable D call. Per the germline V gene, CDR1 is SGHTA and CDR2 is FQGTGA. Trimming cost V 8 bases and J 2 bases, with 9 bases left between them. This CDR3 comprises 12 residues. The CDR3 region is CASRGDNTEAFF. As DNA, the CDR3 is TGTGCCAGCCGCGGAGACAACACTGAAGCTTTCTTT.

This clone was seen once. The chain recombines TRBV6-5 with TRBJ1-2; D remains unclear. V gave up 6 bases and J gave up 8 bases, with 16 bases separating them. CDR1 is MNHEY, CDR2 SVGAGI, per germline. The CDR3 covers 13 residues. CDR3 coding DNA: TGTGCCAGCAGATTTTCGGCCGGGCACGGCTACACCTTC. Translation gives CASRFSAGHGYTF.

Here the CDR3 reads CANGDRRTGELFF. CDR3 bases: TGTGCCAACGGGGACAGAAGGACCGGGGAGCTGTTTTTT. The gene calls are TRBV2 and TRBJ2-2, with TRBD1 matching 7 bases. Trimming at V came to 10 bases and at J to 5 bases, leaving 7 bases not matched to a gene. This CDR3 is 13 amino acids long. The germline V gene has CDR1 SNHLY and CDR2 FYNNEI.

The chain employs TRBV6-2 or TRBV6-3 and TRBJ2-7; 9 bases match TRBD2. CDR1 MNHEY and CDR2 SVGEGT come from the germline V gene. This CDR3 is built from 16 residues. Trimming removed 4 bases from V and 2 bases from J; junction bases left unmatched: 9. DNA of the CDR3: TGTGCCAGCAGTTCCCTCGGACTAGCGAGAACCTACGAGCAGTACTTC. The encoded protein is CASSSLGLARTYEQYF.

The V and J genes are TRBV4-1 and TRBJ1-3; possible D gene TRBD1, 6 bases. The CDR3 runs 14 residues. Germline CDR1 reads MGHRA; CDR2 reads YSYEKL. Trimming shortened V by 5 bases and J by 3 bases, and 11 bases separated the two germline ends. This CDR3 is CASSFTGYGNTIYF. Written as DNA, the CDR3 is TGCGCCAGCAGCTTCACAGGGTATGGAAACACCATATATTTT.

The chain recombines TRBV10-3 with TRBJ2-2; D not resolved. This CDR3 region has 13 residues. Looked up from germline, CDR1 is ENHRY and CDR2 is SYGVKD. Trimming left V 7 bases short and J 2 bases short, with 8 bases between. CDR3 in amino acids: CAITRSNTGELFF. For the CDR3, the DNA is TGTGCCATCACCCGCTCCAACACCGGGGAGCTGTTTTTT.

The chain recombines TRBV28 with TRBJ2-7; perhaps TRBD2 as D (5 bases). This CDR3 region has 14 residues. Deletions cut 8 bases from V and 2 bases from J, with 16 bases between. Germline V lookup: CDR1 MDHEN, CDR2 SYDVKM. CDR3 sequence: CASGLIAGAYEQYF. The DNA of the CDR3 is TGTGCCAGCGGTCTCATTGCGGGTGCCTACGAGCAGTACTTC.

The rearrangement uses TRBV4-1 and TRBJ2-4; D might be TRBD2 (5 bases). Trimming took 0 bases from V and 3 from J, leaving 9 bases between them. CDR3 size: 15 residues. Germline-derived CDR1 and CDR2 are MGHRA and YSYEKL. The CDR3 nucleotides are TGCGCCAGCAGCCAAGAAATGGCGGGCAAAAACATTCAGTACTTC. Translated, it gives CASSQEMAGKNIQYF.

The chain is built from TRBV6-6 and TRBJ1-2; D is undetermined. The CDR3 totals 13 residues. Trimming cost V 0 bases and J 7 bases, with 9 bases left between them. Germline V gene lookup returns CDR1 MNHNY and CDR2 SVGAGI (reference sequence). The CDR3 DNA sequence: TGTGCCAGCAGTTACTCGAACGGGGTTGGCTACACCTTC. This translates into CASSYSNGVGYTF.

The chain joins TRBV5-1 to TRBJ2-3; D might be TRBD1 or TRBD2, each matching 5 bases. Germline CDR1 SGHRS, CDR2 YFSETQ. The CDR3 runs 15 residues. V lost 4 bases and J lost 3, with 15 bases in between. CDR3 nucleotide sequence: TGCGCCAGCAGCGTGCAGGGTGGCGGGACAGATACGCAGTATTTT. Amino acids: CASSVQGGGTDTQYF.

The chain uses TRBV11-2 and TRBJ1-2; D uncertain. In germline, CDR1 is SGHAT, CDR2 FQNNGV. V gave up 6 bases and J gave up 6 bases, with 11 bases separating them. The CDR3 consists of 12 residues. The CDR3 loop is CASSQNQDGYTF. The CDR3 nucleotides are TGTGCCAGCAGTCAAAATCAAGATGGCTACACCTTC. The full variable domain, its missing parts supplied by reference TRBV11-2 and TRBJ1-2, is EAGVAQSPRYKIIEKRQSVAFWCNPISGHATLYWYQQILGQGPKLLIQFQNNGVVDDSQLPKDRFSAERLKGVDSTLKIQPAKLEDSAVYLCASSQNQDGYTFGSGTRLTVV.

This chain uses TRBV2 with TRBJ2-5, with D perhaps matching TRBD1 or TRBD2 (5 bases each). Germline CDR1 SNHLY, CDR2 FYNNEI. V shed 0 bases and J shed 1 base, with 9 bases lying between them. The CDR3 totals 15 residues. CDR3 region: CASSEAGRFQETQYF. Written as DNA, the CDR3 is TGTGCCAGCAGTGAAGCGGGACGGTTCCAAGAGACCCAGTACTTC.

The J gene is TRBJ1-3, the V gene TRBV6-6, with 8 bases identical to TRBD1. This CDR3 spans 11 amino acids. Per germline, CDR1 MNHNY and CDR2 SVGAGI (reference sequence). V lost 5 bases, J lost 12 bases, and 3 bases stayed unmatched. This CDR3 is CASSRDRGIYF. The CDR3 DNA follows: TGTGCCAGCAGTCGCGACAGGGGCATATATTTT.

This sequence joins TRBV20-1 and TRBJ2-7; D is uncertain. The CDR3 extends over 11 amino acids. From germline, CDR1 is DFQATT and CDR2 SNEGSKA (reference sequence). Trimming cost V 5 bases and J 4 bases, with 9 bases left between them. The CDR3 sequence is CSAVAQYEQYF. In DNA, the CDR3 is TGCAGTGCTGTAGCACAGTACGAGCAGTACTTC.

The gene calls are TRBV29-1 and TRBJ1-2; unclear D gene. CDR1 is SQVTM, CDR2 ANQGSEA, per germline. The CDR3 extends over 12 amino acids. V lost 4 bases, J lost 1 base, and 7 bases lay in between. The CDR3 loop is CSVGGINYGYTF. CDR3 nucleotide sequence: TGCAGCGTTGGGGGTATTAACTATGGCTACACCTTC.

The gene calls are TRBV5-1 and TRBJ2-3, with 7 positions matching TRBD2. V lost 1 base and J lost 0; bases outside the gene matches: 5. The length of the CDR3 is 16 residues. Germline V lookup: CDR1 SGHRS, CDR2 YFSETQ. CDR3 amino acids: CASSLWSSGSTDTQYF. In DNA form, the CDR3 reads TGCGCCAGCAGCTTGTGGTCTAGCGGAAGCACAGATACGCAGTATTTT. Full variable domain (outside the CDR3, taken from reference TRBV5-1 and TRBJ2-3): KAGVTQTPRYLIKTRGQQVTLSCSPISGHRSVSWYQQTPGQGLQFLFEYFSETQRNKGNFPGRFSGRQFSNSRSEMNVSTLELGDSALYLCASSLWSSGSTDTQYFGPGTRLTVL.

The rearrangement uses TRBV5-1 and TRBJ2-4; 8 bases map to TRBD2. Per germline, CDR1 SGHRS and CDR2 YFSETQ. CDR3 length equals 17 residues. V gave up 1 base and J gave up 0 bases; unmatched junction bases: 6. The DNA of the CDR3 is TGCGCCAGCAGCTTGACTAGCGGAAACATAGCCAAAAACATTCAGTACTTC. This translates into CASSLTSGNIAKNIQYF.

The chain links TRBV24-1 to TRBJ2-3; D unresolved. Germline V gene data show CDR1 as KGHDR and CDR2 as SFDVKD. The V and J ends lost 0 bases and 10 bases respectively, with 7 bases between them. The CDR3 loop spans 12 amino acids. The CDR3 coding sequence is TGTGCCACCAGTGATTTGGGGGAAGCGCAGTATTTT. The encoded protein is CATSDLGEAQYF.

The CDR3 DNA follows: TGTGCCAGCAATCCGGGAGGCCCGACCGGGGAGCTGTTTTTT. Encoded protein: CASNPGGPTGELFF. This chain links TRBV28 with TRBJ2-2, with 7 bases identical to TRBD2. The junction had 7 bases not matched to a gene; V was cut back by 7 bases and J by 5 bases. From germline, CDR1 is MDHEN and CDR2 SYDVKM. This CDR3 contains 14 residues.

Only one count was recorded for this clone. The rearrangement links TRBV6-5 to TRBJ1-2, with 7 bases lining up with TRBD1. The CDR3 length is 13 residues. Germline V gene sequence: CDR1 MNHEY, CDR2 SVGAGI. V was pared by 6 bases and J by 3 bases, with 4 bases of the junction left unmatched. The CDR3 spells CASRPTGDYGYTF. The CDR3 DNA reads as TGTGCCAGCAGGCCAACAGGGGACTATGGCTACACCTTC.

The rearrangement uses TRBV19 and TRBJ2-3, with D possibly matching TRBD1 (5 bases). Trimming removed 3 bases at V and 3 bases at J, with 10 bases between. The CDR3 sequence is 14 residues long. Per germline, CDR1 LNHDA and CDR2 SQIVND (reference sequence). CDR3 nucleotide sequence: TGTGCCAGTAGTATTTGGGCAGGGACAGATACGCAGTATTTT. Its translation is CASSIWAGTDTQYF.

The rearrangement uses TRBV6-5 and TRBJ1-4, with D hard to call. CDR1 is MNHEY and CDR2 is SVGAGI in the germline V gene. This CDR3 is 14 amino acids long. V lost 2 bases to trimming and J lost 5 bases, with 9 bases between them. DNA for the CDR3: TGTGCCAGCAGTTACGGAGTCCTGAATGAAAAACTGTTTTTT. This gives the protein CASSYGVLNEKLFF.